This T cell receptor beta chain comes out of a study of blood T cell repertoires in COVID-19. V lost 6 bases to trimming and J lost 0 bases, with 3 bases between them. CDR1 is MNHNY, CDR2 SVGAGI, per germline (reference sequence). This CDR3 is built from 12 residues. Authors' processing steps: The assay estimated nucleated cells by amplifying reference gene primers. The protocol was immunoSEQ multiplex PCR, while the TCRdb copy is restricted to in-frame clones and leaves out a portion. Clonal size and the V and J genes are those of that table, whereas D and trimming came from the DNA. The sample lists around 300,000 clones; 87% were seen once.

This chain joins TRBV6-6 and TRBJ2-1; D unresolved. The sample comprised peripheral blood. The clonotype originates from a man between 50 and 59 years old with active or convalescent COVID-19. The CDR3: CASSFSYNEQFF. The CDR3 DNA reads TGTGCCAGCAGCTTCTCCTACAATGAGCAGTTCTTC.